These 27 T cell receptor beta chains share one sample of origin, sequenced in a study of blood T cell repertoires in COVID-19. Sequenced by immunoSEQ multiplex PCR; TCRdb stores in-frame clones only, minus some. The sample yields approximately 250,000 clones, around 89% seen once. The specimen was PBMCs or T cells enriched from blood (not recorded which). These TCRs come from a woman aged 40 to 50 with acute COVID-19.

The V and J genes are TRBV6-5 and TRBJ2-1, with 9 bases identical to TRBD2. CDR3 length: 15 amino acids. CDR1 MNHEY and CDR2 SVGAGI come from the germline V gene. V was pared by 2 bases and J by 9 bases, with 8 bases of the junction left unmatched. CDR3 sequence (DNA): TGTGCCAGCAGTTACGGGCTAGCGGGAACATCTGAGCAGTTCTTC. Translation gives CASSYGLAGTSEQFF.

This chain joins TRBV9 and TRBJ2-5; D perhaps matches TRBD1 (5 bases). Per the germline V gene, CDR1 is SGDLS and CDR2 is YYNGEE. The length of the CDR3 is 14 residues. Trimming stripped 0 bases from V and 5 bases from J, with 11 bases between. Here the CDR3 reads CASSVGGQGETQYF. The CDR3 DNA reads TGTGCCAGCAGCGTAGGAGGTCAGGGCGAGACCCAGTACTTC.

The gene calls are TRBV3-1 (or the pseudogene TRBV3-2) and TRBJ1-3; tentative D call: TRBD1 (5 bases). The CDR3 sequence is 16 residues long. The V gene lost 0 bases and the J gene lost 1 base, with 10 bases spanning the gap. The germline V gene encodes CDR1 LGHDT and CDR2 YNNKEL (reference sequence). DNA for the CDR3: TGTGCCAGCAGCCAAGAAGGGGTCTCGTCTGGAAACACCATATATTTT. Protein sequence: CASSQEGVSSGNTIYF.

The gene calls are TRBV19 and TRBJ1-5, with a weak D call TRBD1 (5 bases). Germline lookup yields CDR1 LNHDA and CDR2 SQIVND (reference sequence). Trimming removed 2 bases from V and 1 base from J, with 24 bases in between. This CDR3 has 20 amino acids. Here the CDR3 reads CASSIYAGTFDRLSNQPQHF. The CDR3 DNA reads TGTGCCAGTAGTATATATGCCGGGACTTTTGATCGTTTAAGCAATCAGCCCCAGCATTTT.

The chain has TRBV2 and TRBJ2-7; 7 nucleotides match TRBD1. Germline V CDR1 and CDR2: SNHLY, FYNNEI. This CDR3 contains 10 residues. The V and J ends lost 7 bases and 12 bases, in that order; junction bases with no gene match: 6. Here the CDR3 reads CASMGTVTYV. The DNA for the CDR3 is TGTGCCAGCATGGGGACAGTAACGTACGTC.

The rearrangement uses TRBV28 and TRBJ2-3, with TRBD2 matching 11 bases. V lost 1 base, J lost 4 bases, and 19 bases stayed unmatched. CDR1 is MDHEN and CDR2 is SYDVKM in the germline V gene. The CDR3 loop spans 21 amino acids. CDR3: CASSLFGRWGTSGSKADTQYF. The CDR3, as DNA: TGTGCCAGCAGTTTATTTGGTAGGTGGGGTACTAGCGGGAGTAAAGCAGATACGCAGTATTTT. Full variable domain (rest looked up from reference TRBV28 and TRBJ2-3): DVKVTQSSRYLVKRTGEKVFLECVQDMDHENMFWYRQDPGLGLRLIYFSYDVKMKEKGDIPEGYSVSREKKERFSLILESASTNQTSMYLCASSLFGRWGTSGSKADTQYFGPGTRLTVL.

As DNA, the CDR3 is TGTGCCAGCAGCTTAGGGGGCACCATCCGAGAGCAGTACTTC. It yields the protein CASSLGGTIREQYF. The genes are TRBV7-8 and TRBJ2-7; weak D call: TRBD1 (5 bases). The germline V gene has CDR1 SGHVS and CDR2 FQNEAQ. The CDR3 has 14 residues. Deletions cut 1 base from V and 7 bases from J, with 14 bases between.

The chain carries TRBV6-1 and TRBJ1-3; a weak D match, TRBD1 (5 bases). Germline loops: CDR1 MNHNS, CDR2 SASEGT. V lost 3 bases to trimming and J lost 4 bases, with 16 bases between them. CDR3 length: 16 amino acids. The CDR3 region is CASSDLGRVQGNTIYF. The CDR3 nucleotides read TGTGCCAGCAGTGACTTAGGCAGGGTACAAGGAAACACCATATATTTT.

This rearrangement joins TRBV7-9 to TRBJ1-4; no clear D gene. The CDR3 is 13 amino acids. Germline V gene sequence: CDR1 SEHNR, CDR2 FQNEAQ (reference sequence). The V end was cut by 11 bases, the J end by 5 bases, with 15 bases between. In DNA, the CDR3 is TGTGCCTGCACCTCCCGGAGGAATGAAAAACTGTTTTTT. The encoded protein is CACTSRRNEKLFF.

The genes are TRBV10-3 and TRBJ1-2; D is possibly TRBD1 (6 bases). Deletions cut 3 bases from V and 4 bases from J, with 15 bases between. The CDR3 runs to 15 residues. The V gene's germline CDR1 is ENHRY and CDR2 SYGVKD. The CDR3 here is CAISDSGQGSYGYTF. The CDR3 nucleotides read TGTGCCATCAGTGACTCCGGCCAGGGGAGCTATGGCTACACCTTC.

This chain joins TRBV30 and TRBJ2-1, with TRBD1 matching 10 bases. Losses at the gene ends were 3 bases for V and 7 bases for J; bases not matched to a gene: 3. The CDR3 has 13 residues. Germline V gives CDR1 GTSNPN, CDR2 SVGIG (reference sequence). CDR3 coding DNA: TGTGCCTGGAGGGGGACAGGGGTGAATGAGCAGTTCTTC. Amino acid sequence: CAWRGTGVNEQFF.

The rearrangement links TRBV2 to TRBJ2-5; D remains ambiguous. CDR1 SNHLY and CDR2 FYNNEI come from the germline V gene. The V and J ends lost 0 bases and 5 bases respectively, with 10 bases between them. The CDR3 has 14 amino acids. CDR3 in DNA: TGTGCCAGCAGTGAAGCTCCCCTCGGGGAGACCCAGTACTTC. Amino acids: CASSEAPLGETQYF.

The chain recombines TRBV25-1 with TRBJ1-1, with TRBD1 identical over 7 bases. With 5 bases clipped from V and 1 base from J, the junction kept 7 bases outside the gene matches. This CDR3 is 15 amino acids long. The germline V gene has CDR1 MGHDK and CDR2 SYGVNS. CDR3 protein: CASSPYRGENTEAFF. CDR3 nucleotide sequence: TGTGCCAGCAGTCCGTACAGGGGAGAGAACACTGAAGCTTTCTTT.

This chain joins TRBV27 and TRBJ2-3, with 10 bases matching TRBD2. V lost 3 bases and J lost 7; bases outside the gene matches: 7. Germline V CDR1 and CDR2: MNHEY, SMNVEV (reference sequence). CDR3 length equals 15 residues. The CDR3 here is CASSFRSSGSNTQYF. CDR3 nucleotides: TGTGCCAGCAGTTTTCGTTCTAGCGGGAGTAATACGCAGTATTTT.

The rearrangement links TRBV2 to TRBJ2-5; 11 nucleotides align to TRBD1. Germline CDR1 and CDR2: SNHLY and FYNNEI. This CDR3 contains 14 residues. The V gene end was trimmed by 9 bases and the J gene end by 5 bases; junction bases not matched to a gene: 8. CDR3 residues: CASLGQGAFETQYF. The CDR3 DNA sequence: TGTGCCAGTTTAGGACAGGGGGCTTTTGAGACCCAGTACTTC.

The rearrangement uses TRBV5-1 and TRBJ2-5; D is uncertain. The length of the CDR3 is 14 residues. The V gene lost 2 bases and the J gene lost 3 bases, with 11 bases spanning the gap. Per germline, CDR1 SGHRS and CDR2 YFSETQ. In DNA form, the CDR3 reads TGCGCCAGCAGCTTTGACTCCCCAGAAGAGACCCAGTACTTC. This codes for CASSFDSPEETQYF.

The chain couples TRBV12-3 or TRBV12-4 to TRBJ1-1; unclear D gene. The V gene lost 2 bases and the J gene lost 9 bases, with 10 bases spanning the gap. The CDR3 runs 12 residues. For the CDR3, the DNA is TGTGCCAGCAGTTTATCCCCGGGGAAAGCTTTCTTT. Translated, it gives CASSLSPGKAFF.

The chain combines TRBV6-2 or TRBV6-3 with TRBJ2-7, with D perhaps matching TRBD2 (6 bases). The CDR3 is 17 amino acids. Germline assignment: CDR1 MNHEY and CDR2 SVGEGT. With 6 bases removed from V and 3 bases from J, the gap between germline ends came to 24 bases. The CDR3 spells CASSPFPRDLPHYEQYF. CDR3 DNA: TGTGCCAGCAGCCCTTTCCCCCGGGACTTACCCCACTACGAGCAGTACTTC.

This chain uses TRBV27 with TRBJ1-6, with TRBD1 matching 9 bases. CDR3 size: 14 residues. V gave up 8 bases and J gave up 10 bases; unmatched junction bases: 9. The germline gives CDR1 MNHEY, CDR2 SMNVEV (reference sequence). CDR3 in DNA: TGTGCCAGCGGACAGGACAGGGGAGGCTCACCCCTCCACTTT. This gives the protein CASGQDRGGSPLHF.

This clone came up once. V gene TRBV11-3 combines with J gene TRBJ2-6; a weak D match, TRBD2 (5 bases). V lost 5 bases, J lost 0 bases, and 5 bases lay in between. The germline CDR1 and CDR2 sequences are SGHNT and YENEEA. The CDR3 has 14 amino acids. This CDR3 is CASSRDSGANVLTF. For the CDR3, the DNA is TGTGCCAGCAGCCGGGACTCTGGGGCCAACGTCCTGACTTTC.

This chain joins TRBV19 and TRBJ2-4, with 11 bases aligning to TRBD1. This CDR3 has 15 amino acids. CDR1 is LNHDA, CDR2 SQIVND, per germline (reference sequence). V lost 7 bases to trimming and J lost 1 base; unmatched junction nucleotides: 3. The DNA for the CDR3 is TGTGCCAGTAAGGACAGGGGGCTTGCCAAAAACATTCAGTACTTC. As protein: CASKDRGLAKNIQYF.

The table lists this clone with a few counts. The chain combines TRBV27 with TRBJ1-2; 9 bases align to TRBD1. The trim removed 5 bases at V and 0 bases at J, leaving 7 bases unmatched. Looked up from germline, CDR1 is MNHEY and CDR2 is SMNVEV (reference sequence). This CDR3 is built from 16 residues. The CDR3 spells CASSPLTGGSNYGYTF. The CDR3 nucleotides read TGTGCCAGCAGTCCGCTGACAGGGGGATCTAACTATGGCTACACCTTC.

This clone was seen only a few times. This chain links TRBV5-6 with TRBJ2-7; TRBD1 is a possible D gene (6 bases). Germline CDR1 SGHDT, CDR2 YYEEEE. V shed 2 bases and J shed 2 bases, with 8 bases lying between them. The CDR3 is 13 amino acids. CDR3 coding DNA: TGTGCCAGCAGCTTCAAGGGGGCCTACGAGCAGTACGTC. Its translation is CASSFKGAYEQYV.

The chain uses TRBV28 and TRBJ2-3; D unresolved. Germline CDR1 MDHEN, CDR2 SYDVKM. This CDR3 spans 10 amino acids. V was pared by 10 bases and J by 3 bases, with 5 bases between. CDR3 bases: TGTGCCATAGCAACAGATACGCAGTATTTT. Residues: CAIATDTQYF. Filled out from reference TRBV28 and TRBJ2-3, the complete variable domain reads DVKVTQSSRYLVKRTGEKVFLECVQDMDHENMFWYRQDPGLGLRLIYFSYDVKMKEKGDIPEGYSVSREKKERFSLILESASTNQTSMYLCAIATDTQYFGPGTRLTVL.

V usage is TRBV6-5 and J usage is TRBJ1-4; 8 positions agree with TRBD1. Germline values: CDR1 MNHEY, CDR2 SVGAGI. The J segment lost 10 bases and the V segment lost 2 bases, leaving 9 bases of the junction unmatched. The CDR3 is made up of 15 amino acids. The CDR3 protein is CASSYGTGGGGKLFF. The DNA for the CDR3 is TGTGCCAGCAGTTACGGTACAGGGGGAGGAGGAAAACTGTTTTTT.

The V and J genes are TRBV19 and TRBJ2-5, with D possibly matching TRBD2 (6 bases). Germline V CDR1 and CDR2: LNHDA, SQIVND (reference sequence). The CDR3 loop spans 14 amino acids. The ends were cut back, 6 bases at V and 5 bases at J, with 16 bases in the middle. CDR3 sequence reads: CASSKGLSGETQYF. The CDR3, as DNA: TGTGCCAGTAGCAAGGGACTGTCGGGGGAGACCCAGTACTTC.

The chain is built from TRBV21-1 and TRBJ1-4; TRBD1, the table's D call, lacks a check against the DNA. TRBV21-1 is termed a pseudogene. The CDR3 runs 17 residues. CDR3 amino acids: CASSKRGRGLTNEKLFF. Here the CDR3 DNA reads TGTGCCAGCAGCAAAAGGGGCAGGGGGCTAACTAATGAAAAACTGTTTTTT.